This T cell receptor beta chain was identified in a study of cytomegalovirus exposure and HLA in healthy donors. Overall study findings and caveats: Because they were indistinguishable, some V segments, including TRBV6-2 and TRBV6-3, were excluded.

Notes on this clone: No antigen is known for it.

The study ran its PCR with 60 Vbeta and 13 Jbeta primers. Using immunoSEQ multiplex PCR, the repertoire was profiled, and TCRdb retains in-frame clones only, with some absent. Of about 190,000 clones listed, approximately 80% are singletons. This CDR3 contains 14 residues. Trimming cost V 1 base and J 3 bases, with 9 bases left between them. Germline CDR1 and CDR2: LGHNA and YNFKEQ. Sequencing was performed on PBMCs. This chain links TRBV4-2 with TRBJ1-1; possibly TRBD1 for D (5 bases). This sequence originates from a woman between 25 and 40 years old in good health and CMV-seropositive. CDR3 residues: CASSQGFRDTEAFF. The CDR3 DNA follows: TGTGCCAGCAGCCAAGGTTTCAGGGACACTGAAGCTTTCTTT.